Included here is one T cell receptor (beta chain) sequence, with context. Assay: immunoSEQ multiplex PCR; the TCRdb copy retains only in-frame clones and omits some. Altogether approximately 300,000 clones are present, just under 85% being singletons, with the ten largest covering 2% to 2.5%. This entry comes from a study of Ad26.COV2.S vaccination and SARS-CoV-2 variants. Study summary: Donor was in the COV1001 Ad26.COV2.S trial arm. Intramuscularly, Ad26.COV2.S was given either once or twice, 56 days apart.

The V gene's germline CDR1 is SGHNT and CDR2 YENEEA. V lost 0 bases to trimming and J lost 7 bases, with 16 bases between them. The CDR3 runs to 17 residues. Sample treatment: about 20 received Ad26.COV2.S at low or high dose, single or two shots; about 5 received placebo; per-sample allocation not given. After the first vaccine or placebo injection, samples were drawn on day 63. The starting material was peripheral blood, obtained in a trial of Ad26.COV2.S vaccine versus placebo. The source of this sequence is a person between 18 and 59 years old who received the Ad26.COV2.S COVID-19 vaccine or a placebo. V usage is TRBV11-3 and J usage is TRBJ1-6; D gene ambiguous. The CDR3, as DNA: TGTGCCAGCAGCTTAGATGAGGTCGGCAGAACAAATTCACCCCTCCACTTT. This translates into CASSLDEVGRTNSPLHF.